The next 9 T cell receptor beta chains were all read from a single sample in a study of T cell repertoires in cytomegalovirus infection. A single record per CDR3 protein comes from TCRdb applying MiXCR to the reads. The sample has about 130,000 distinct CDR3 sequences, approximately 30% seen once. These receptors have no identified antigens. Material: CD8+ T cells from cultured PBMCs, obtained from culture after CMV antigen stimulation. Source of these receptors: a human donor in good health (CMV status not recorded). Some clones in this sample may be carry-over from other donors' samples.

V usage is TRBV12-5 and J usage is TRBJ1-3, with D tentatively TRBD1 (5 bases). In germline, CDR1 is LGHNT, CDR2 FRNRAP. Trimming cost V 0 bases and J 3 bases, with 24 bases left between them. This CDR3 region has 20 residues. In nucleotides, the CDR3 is TGTGCTAGTGGTTTGGTTACGGTGGGGCCCGGACCTGGCTTTGGAAACACCATATATTTT. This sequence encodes CASGLVTVGPGPGFGNTIYF.

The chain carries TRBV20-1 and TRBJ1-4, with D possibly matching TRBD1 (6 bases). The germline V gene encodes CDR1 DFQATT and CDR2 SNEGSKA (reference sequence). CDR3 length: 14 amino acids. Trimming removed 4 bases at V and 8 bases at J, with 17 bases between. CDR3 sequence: CSATGGAGLEKLFF. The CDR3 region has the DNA TGCAGTGCTACGGGGGGGGCAGGGTTGGAAAAACTGTTTTTT.

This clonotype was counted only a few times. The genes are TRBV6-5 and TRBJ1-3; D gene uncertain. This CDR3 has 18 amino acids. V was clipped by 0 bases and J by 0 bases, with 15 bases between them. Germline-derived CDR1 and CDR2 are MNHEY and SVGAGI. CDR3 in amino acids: CASSYSTSPDHSGNTIYF. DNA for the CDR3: TGTGCCAGCAGTTACTCGACATCTCCTGACCACTCTGGAAACACCATATATTTT.

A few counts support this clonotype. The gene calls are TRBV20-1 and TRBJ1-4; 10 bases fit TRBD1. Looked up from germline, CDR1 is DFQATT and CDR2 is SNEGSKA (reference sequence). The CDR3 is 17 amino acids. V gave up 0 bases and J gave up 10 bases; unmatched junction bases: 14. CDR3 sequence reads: CSARDPESSDRGTKLFF. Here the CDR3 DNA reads TGCAGTGCTAGAGATCCCGAGTCGTCGGACAGGGGGACAAAACTGTTTTTT.

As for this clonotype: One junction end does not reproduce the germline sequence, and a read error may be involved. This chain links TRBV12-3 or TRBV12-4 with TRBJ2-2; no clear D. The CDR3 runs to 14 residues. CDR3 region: CANSFERNTGELFF. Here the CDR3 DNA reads TGTGCCAACAGTTTCGAGCGGAACACCGGGGAGCTGTTTTTT.

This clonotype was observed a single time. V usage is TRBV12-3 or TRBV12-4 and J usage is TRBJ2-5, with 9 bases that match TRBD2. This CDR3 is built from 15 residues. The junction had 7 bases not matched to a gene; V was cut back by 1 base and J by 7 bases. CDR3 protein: CASSLETSGAGTQYF. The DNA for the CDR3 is TGTGCCAGCAGTTTAGAGACTAGCGGAGCAGGGACCCAGTACTTC.

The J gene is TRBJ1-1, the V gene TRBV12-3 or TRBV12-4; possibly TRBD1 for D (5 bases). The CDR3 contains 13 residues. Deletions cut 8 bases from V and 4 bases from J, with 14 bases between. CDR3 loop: CASEGSQGTEAFF. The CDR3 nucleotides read TGTGCCAGCGAAGGCAGTCAGGGCACTGAAGCTTTCTTT.

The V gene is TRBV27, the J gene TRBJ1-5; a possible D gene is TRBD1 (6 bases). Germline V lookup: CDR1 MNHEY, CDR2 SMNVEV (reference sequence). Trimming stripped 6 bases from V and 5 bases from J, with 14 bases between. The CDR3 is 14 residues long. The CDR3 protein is CASSPWGAYQPQHF. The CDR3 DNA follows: TGTGCCAGCAGCCCCTGGGGGGCCTATCAGCCCCAGCATTTT.

The CDR3 spells CASSTGQPQHF. The CDR3 DNA follows: TGTGCCAGCAGCACAGGTCAGCCCCAGCATTTT. The V and J genes are TRBV6-2 or TRBV6-3 and TRBJ1-5, with D possibly being TRBD1 (5 bases). The CDR3 extends over 11 amino acids. CDR1 is MNHEY, CDR2 SVGEGT, per germline. V lost 6 bases to trimming and J lost 6 bases, with 6 bases between them.